One TCR beta chain is described in this entry. The data originate from a study of blood T cell repertoires in COVID-19. The assay was immunoSEQ multiplex PCR, and TCRdb's table has in-frame clones only and misses some. The repertoire holds about 120,000 clones, with roughly nine tenths as singletons. The sequence was collected from a man aged 65 to 85 who had recovered from COVID-19. The specimen sequenced was peripheral blood.

The CDR3 loop is CASSGLFTDTQYF. CDR3 nucleotide sequence: TGTGCCAGCAGCGGTCTGTTCACAGATACGCAGTATTTT. J is TRBJ2-3 and V is TRBV9; no reliable D call. The CDR3 consists of 13 residues. The V end was cut by 3 bases, the J end by 2 bases, with 7 bases between. The V gene's germline CDR1 is SGDLS and CDR2 YYNGEE.